One sample yielded the 27 T cell receptor beta chains listed below, sequenced in a study of blood T cells in healthy people across ages. Then a second PCR, running roughly 7 to 11 cycles, was carried out with a sample-barcoded 5' primer and a J-beta primer mix. TCRdb analysed the 5' RACE reads with MiXCR anew, one entry per CDR3 protein. The data hold 730,000 or so distinct CDR3 sequences, with 35% to 45% observed a single time. The sample was blood. Every receptor here comes from a woman aged 55-70 years in good health.

As for this clonotype: The junction and the germline gene differ at one end; a read error may be behind it. V and J are TRBV10-3 and TRBJ2-7; weak D call: TRBD1 (6 bases). Germline assignment: CDR1 ENHRY and CDR2 SYGVKD. This CDR3 contains 13 residues. In nucleotides, the CDR3 is TGTGCCATCAGTTCCCGACAGGTCTACGAGCTGTACTTC. Protein product: CAISSRQVYELYF.

This chain links TRBV20-1 with TRBJ2-3; 9 positions agree with TRBD1. CDR1 is DFQATT, CDR2 SNEGSKA, per germline (reference sequence). With 8 bases clipped from V and 5 bases from J, the junction kept 8 bases outside the gene matches. The CDR3 covers 13 residues. CDR3 sequence: CSSYRGPEDTQYF. The CDR3, as DNA: TGCAGTTCTTACAGGGGGCCTGAAGATACGCAGTATTTT.

This chain joins TRBV7-9 and TRBJ2-1, with TRBD2 identical over 9 bases. Trimming cost V 6 bases and J 1 base; bases outside gene matches: 16. CDR1 is SEHNR and CDR2 is FQNEAQ in the germline V gene (reference sequence). The CDR3 has 19 amino acids. The CDR3 nucleotides are TGTGCCAGCAGTCCACCACCGGGACTAGCAGATTCATCCTACAATGAGCAGTTCTTC. Protein product: CASSPPPGLADSSYNEQFF.

This chain joins TRBV6-6 and TRBJ1-2; D is perhaps TRBD1 (6 bases). The germline V gene has CDR1 MNHNY and CDR2 SVGAGI (reference sequence). This CDR3 has 15 amino acids. Trimming stripped 6 bases from V and 0 bases from J, with 14 bases between. CDR3 sequence reads: CASREDSHSNYGYTF. CDR3 nucleotides: TGTGCCAGCAGGGAGGACAGCCACTCTAACTATGGCTACACCTTC.

J is TRBJ2-1 and V is TRBV4-1; 8 bases are shared with TRBD1. The DNA end is more similar to TRBJ2-7, so the J call may be wrong. Germline assignment: CDR1 MGHRA and CDR2 YSYEKL. The CDR3 has 14 residues. The CDR3 loop reads CASSQEKQGGEQYF. DNA for the CDR3: TGCGCCAGCAGCCAAGAGAAACAGGGGGGCGAGCAGTACTTC.

This clonotype has a handful of counts. The chain recombines TRBV6-6 with TRBJ2-1; the D gene is possibly TRBD1 (6 bases). V lost 5 bases, J lost 0 bases, and 11 bases lay in between. CDR1 is MNHNY and CDR2 is SVGAGI in the germline V gene (reference sequence). The CDR3 has 15 residues. The CDR3 nucleotides read TGTGCCAGCAGTCCCAGGGGTCACTCCTACAATGAGCAGTTCTTC. It yields the protein CASSPRGHSYNEQFF.

The chain links TRBV9 to TRBJ2-7; perhaps D is TRBD1 or TRBD2 (5 bases each). From germline, CDR1 is SGDLS and CDR2 YYNGEE. Deletions cut 1 base from V and 3 bases from J, with 20 bases between. The CDR3 has 17 amino acids. The CDR3 sequence is CASSVLGGGDSIYEQYF. Written as DNA, the CDR3 is TGTGCCAGCAGCGTACTAGGTGGGGGTGACAGCATCTACGAGCAGTACTTC.

The table lists this clonotype with a count of one. Germline is not matched at one junction end, which may reflect a read error. This chain uses TRBV5-1 with TRBJ2-2; 7 nucleotides agree with TRBD1. Germline CDR1 is SGHRS and CDR2 is YFSETQ. CDR3 length: 15 amino acids. The CDR3 sequence is CANSYGQEYTGELFF. CDR3 in DNA: TGCGCCAACAGCTATGGACAGGAATACACCGGGGAGCTGTTTTTT.

This clonotype has a handful of counts. The chain couples TRBV6-1 to TRBJ2-7, with D perhaps TRBD1 (5 bases). Trimming shortened V by 4 bases and J by 2 bases, and 9 bases separated the two germline ends. CDR1 and CDR2 from the germline V gene are MNHNS and SASEGT. This CDR3 region has 13 residues. CDR3 sequence (DNA): TGTGCCAGCAGTGTCCTAGGGGCCTACGAGCAGTACTTC. Translated: CASSVLGAYEQYF.

This chain uses TRBV2 with TRBJ2-7; D not resolved. The CDR3 covers 16 residues. V lost 3 bases and J 5 bases, leaving 20 bases between the germline ends. Germline V gene lookup returns CDR1 SNHLY and CDR2 FYNNEI. CDR3: CASSDFGYVASDEQYF. In nucleotides, the CDR3 is TGTGCCAGCAGTGACTTTGGTTATGTTGCTTCGGACGAGCAGTACTTC. Filled out from reference TRBV2 and TRBJ2-7, the complete variable domain reads EPEVTQTPSHQVTQMGQEVILRCVPISNHLYFYWYRQILGQKVEFLVSFYNNEISEKSEIFDDQFSVERPDGSNFTLKIRSTKLEDSAMYFCASSDFGYVASDEQYFGPGTRLTVT.

This clonotype appeared a single time. The chain's CDR3 is CASSLGSVAGRAFF. The CDR3 region has the DNA TGTGCCAGCAGCTTAGGAAGCGTGGCAGGGAGGGCTTTCTTT. The rearrangement uses TRBV7-9 and TRBJ1-1, with D maybe TRBD1 (5 bases). The CDR3 has 14 amino acids. Trimming shortened V by 1 base and J by 11 bases, and 17 bases separated the two germline ends. CDR1 and CDR2 from the germline V gene are SEHNR and FQNEAQ (reference sequence).

CDR3 in DNA: TGTGCCAGCAGCCCAACGTCGGGTGATGAGCAGTTCTTC. As protein: CASSPTSGDEQFF. The chain employs TRBV9 and TRBJ2-1, with D unclear. Germline lookup yields CDR1 SGDLS and CDR2 YYNGEE. This CDR3 is built from 13 residues. Trimming removed 4 bases from V and 8 bases from J, with 13 bases in between.

This sequence joins TRBV6-6 and TRBJ2-1; 16 bases are a match to TRBD2. Germline values: CDR1 MNHNY, CDR2 SVGAGI (reference sequence). V lost 6 bases and J lost 9; bases outside the gene matches: 5. The CDR3 extends over 15 amino acids. The CDR3 DNA is TGTGCCAGCAGACAAGGGACTAGCGGGAGGGGTGAGCAGTTCTTC. This codes for CASRQGTSGRGEQFF.

This rearrangement joins TRBV4-3 to TRBJ2-1, with TRBD2 identical over 8 bases. After removal of 4 bases from V and 5 bases from J, the junction contained 13 bases not matched to a gene. The CDR3 totals 17 residues. The V gene's germline CDR1 is LGHNA and CDR2 YSLEER. CDR3 region: CASSLEPASGPNNEQFF. In DNA, the CDR3 is TGCGCCAGCAGCCTTGAACCGGCTAGCGGGCCAAACAATGAGCAGTTCTTC.

This chain links TRBV2 with TRBJ1-2, with a possible D match to TRBD1 (5 bases). The CDR3 is made up of 14 amino acids. Trimming removed 5 bases at V and 2 bases at J, with 12 bases between. Germline loops: CDR1 SNHLY, CDR2 FYNNEI. CDR3 sequence: CASSPMTENYGYTF. The CDR3 DNA follows: TGTGCCAGCAGTCCTATGACAGAGAACTATGGCTACACCTTC.

The gene calls are TRBV29-1 and TRBJ2-1; D is possibly TRBD2 (6 bases). V gave up 7 bases and J gave up 6 bases, with 13 bases separating them. The CDR3 runs 12 residues. Germline CDR1 and CDR2: SQVTM and ANQGSEA. CDR3 residues: CSAGGTSNEQFF. The CDR3 DNA follows: TGCAGCGCCGGAGGGACCAGCAATGAGCAGTTCTTC.

This clonotype showed up just once. The rearrangement uses TRBV6-1 and TRBJ2-3, with D possibly matching TRBD2 (6 bases). Germline V gene data show CDR1 as MNHNS and CDR2 as SASEGT. The CDR3 length is 15 residues. The V and J ends lost 4 bases and 1 base respectively, with 12 bases between them. In DNA form, the CDR3 reads TGTGCCAGCAGTGCGGCTGGCGGGGGCACAGATACGCAGTATTTT. It translates to CASSAAGGGTDTQYF.

Points on this clonotype: A much bigger clone sits one base away, suggesting this may be a read error. The V gene is TRBV20-1, the J gene TRBJ2-1, with a weak D call TRBD1 (6 bases). CDR3 length equals 11 residues. Per germline, CDR1 DFQATT and CDR2 SNEGSKA (reference sequence). Trimming removed 6 bases from V and 13 bases from J, with 16 bases in between. In DNA, the CDR3 is TGCAGTGCCAAAGGGGGAGAGACCCAGTTCTTC. This codes for CSAKGGETQFF.

This clonotype was seen more than once but under ten times. The rearrangement joins TRBV27 to TRBJ2-7; a possible D gene is TRBD1 (6 bases). V was shortened by 5 bases and J by 5 bases, with 13 bases between the two germline ends. Germline lookup yields CDR1 MNHEY and CDR2 SMNVEV (reference sequence). CDR3 length: 13 amino acids. The CDR3 reads CASSNRDVDEQYF. The CDR3 DNA is TGTGCCAGCAGTAACAGGGATGTCGACGAGCAGTACTTC.

This clonotype was seen many times. The chain carries TRBV20-1 and TRBJ2-7, with TRBD1 identical over 10 bases. From germline, CDR1 is DFQATT and CDR2 SNEGSKA (reference sequence). Trimming cost V 4 bases and J 5 bases; bases outside gene matches: 8. The CDR3 contains 14 residues. The CDR3 spells CSATGTGATHEQYF. CDR3 bases: TGCAGTGCTACCGGGACAGGGGCCACCCACGAGCAGTACTTC.

About this clonotype: Relative to the germline gene, one junction end is altered; a read error may explain this. V is TRBV11-3 and J is TRBJ2-1, with D uncertain. Germline V gene sequence: CDR1 SGHNT, CDR2 YENEEA. This CDR3 is 12 amino acids long. In DNA, the CDR3 is TGTGCCAGCAGCTCCGCTTACAATGAGCAGCTCTTC. Residues: CASSSAYNEQLF.

This clonotype showed up just a few times. The chain recombines TRBV3-1 with TRBJ2-3; 11 bases map to TRBD2. CDR1 and CDR2 from the germline V gene are LGHDT and YNNKEL (reference sequence). This CDR3 comprises 16 residues. V lost 0 bases, J lost 5 bases, and 4 bases stayed unmatched. The CDR3 region is CASSQDYSGGGDTQYF. The CDR3 DNA reads as TGTGCCAGCAGCCAAGATTATAGCGGGGGGGGAGATACGCAGTATTTT.

For this clonotype: The CDR3 carries no conserved terminal phenylalanine or tryptophan, so it likely arises from a read error. This rearrangement joins TRBV5-5 to TRBJ2-5, with D possibly matching TRBD2 (5 bases). V gave up 0 bases and J gave up 6 bases, with 12 bases separating them. Germline V gives CDR1 SGHKS, CDR2 YYEKEE (reference sequence). The CDR3 runs to 14 residues. Here the CDR3 DNA reads TGTGCCAGCAGCTTGGGATCGGCGGGCAAGACCCAGTACATC. This encodes CASSLGSAGKTQYI.

Details on this clonotype: This sequence may be a read error, since a much larger clone differs from it by one base. The chain joins TRBV7-6 to TRBJ2-4, with a tentative D call TRBD1 (8 bases). Germline CDR1 reads SGHVS; CDR2 reads FNYEAQ. This CDR3 has 14 amino acids. Trimming removed 5 bases from V and 13 bases from J, with 21 bases in between. In DNA, the CDR3 is TGTGCCAGCAGCCCTCCGGACAGGGACTACGCGCAGTACTTC. It codes for CASSPPDRDYAQYF.

This clonotype was found a few times. V and J are TRBV2 and TRBJ2-5; 9 bases are a match to TRBD2. The CDR3 totals 16 residues. Germline CDR1 reads SNHLY; CDR2 reads FYNNEI. Germline trimming cut 3 bases from V and 2 bases from J; bases unmatched to any gene: 7. This CDR3 is CASSESLAGPQETQYF. The CDR3 DNA reads TGTGCCAGCAGTGAGAGTCTAGCGGGGCCTCAAGAGACCCAGTACTTC.

On this clonotype itself: A clone one base away is much larger, so this may be a read error. The chain uses TRBV5-6 and TRBJ2-7, with 10 positions matching TRBD2. The germline V gene encodes CDR1 SGHDT and CDR2 YYEEEE. The CDR3 is made up of 15 amino acids. This chain's CDR3 is CASRTGTSDSHEQYF. The CDR3 coding sequence is TGTGCCAGCAGGACCGGGACTAGCGACTCCCACGAGCAGTACTTC.

The V gene is TRBV27, the J gene TRBJ2-1, with D maybe TRBD2 (7 bases). Trimming cost V 8 bases and J 10 bases, with 21 bases left between them. The CDR3 length is 14 residues. Germline V CDR1 and CDR2: MNHEY, SMNVEV (reference sequence). As DNA, the CDR3 is TGTGCCAGCCGGCGAGGCGGGGGTACAGGGGAGCAGTTCTTC. Its translation is CASRRGGGTGEQFF.